The table lists the clone carrying this T cell receptor beta chain with a few counts. Its antigen is not known. Trimming pared 6 bases from V and 0 bases from J, leaving 15 bases between. Germline values: CDR1 MNHNS, CDR2 SASEGT. The CDR3 is made up of 15 amino acids. This sample was included in a study of response to subunit inactivated influenza vaccine. Findings and caveats of the study: Seasonal influenza vaccination, on each occasion, was suggested by the authors to recruit few new T cells.

MiXCR, applied by TCRdb to the RT-PCR reads, yields one record per CDR3 protein. The table includes around 490,000 distinct CDR3 sequences, roughly 8.2% detected once. The rearrangement joins TRBV6-1 to TRBJ2-7; D is unclear. Here the sequenced sample was PBMCs from blood, taken around 25 months after vaccination. This TCR was sampled from a man aged 50-75 years who received an inactivated influenza vaccine. The CDR3 region is CASRHFGLSSYEQYF. The CDR3 DNA reads TGTGCCAGCAGGCACTTTGGGCTTAGCTCCTACGAGCAGTACTTC.